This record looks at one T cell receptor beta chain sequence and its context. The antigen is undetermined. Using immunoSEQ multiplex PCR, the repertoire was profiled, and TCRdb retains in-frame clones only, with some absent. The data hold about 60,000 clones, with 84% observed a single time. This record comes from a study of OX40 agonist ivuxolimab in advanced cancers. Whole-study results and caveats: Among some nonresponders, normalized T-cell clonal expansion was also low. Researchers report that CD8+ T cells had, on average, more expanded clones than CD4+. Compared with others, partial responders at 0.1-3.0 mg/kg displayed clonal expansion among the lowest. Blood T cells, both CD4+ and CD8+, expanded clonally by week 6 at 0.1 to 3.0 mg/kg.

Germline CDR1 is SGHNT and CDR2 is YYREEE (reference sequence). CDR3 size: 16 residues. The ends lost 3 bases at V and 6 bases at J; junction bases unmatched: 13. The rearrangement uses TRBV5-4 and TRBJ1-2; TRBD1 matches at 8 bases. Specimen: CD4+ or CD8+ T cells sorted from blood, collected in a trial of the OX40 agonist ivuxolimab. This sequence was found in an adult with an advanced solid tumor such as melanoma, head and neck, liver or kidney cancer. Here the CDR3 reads CASSSGILRGRNGYTF. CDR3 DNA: TGTGCCAGCAGCTCCGGCATACTCAGGGGGCGAAATGGCTACACCTTC.